The 32 T cell receptor beta chains below were found in one sample sequenced in a study of blood T cell repertoires in COVID-19. The protocol was immunoSEQ multiplex PCR, while the TCRdb copy is restricted to in-frame clones and leaves out a portion. The sample carries 300,000 to 400,000 clones, 85% to 90% recorded once. Sequencing was performed on peripheral blood. These receptors all stem from a woman in her twenties or thirties with COVID-19, enrolled during active disease.

This clone showed up just a few times. This rearrangement joins TRBV30 to TRBJ1-2; no reliable D call. The CDR3 runs 14 residues. Germline-derived CDR1 and CDR2 are GTSNPN and SVGIG (reference sequence). V was pared by 2 bases and J by 4 bases, with 14 bases between. As DNA, the CDR3 is TGTGCCTGGAGTATGGCAGGTATTATCTATGGCTACACCTTC. It translates to CAWSMAGIIYGYTF.

This clone was picked up one time. The V call is TRBV3-1 (or the pseudogene TRBV3-2), the J call TRBJ1-5; 8 bases match TRBD1. The CDR3 runs 14 residues. V lost 4 bases, J lost 2 bases, and 1 base stayed unmatched. Per the germline V gene, CDR1 is LGHDT and CDR2 is YNNKEL (reference sequence). CDR3 loop: CASSLQGGNQPQHF. DNA of the CDR3: TGTGCCAGCAGCCTACAGGGGGGCAATCAGCCCCAGCATTTT.

V is TRBV6-2 or TRBV6-3 and J is TRBJ2-7, with D tentatively TRBD1 (6 bases). The germline V and J ends were trimmed by 1 base and 5 bases, with 12 bases remaining between them. This CDR3 has 14 amino acids. From germline, CDR1 is MNHEY and CDR2 SVGEGT. As DNA, the CDR3 is TGTGCCAGCAGTTACTTGGATTACAGGGACGAGCAGTACTTC. It encodes CASSYLDYRDEQYF.

The V and J genes are TRBV7-9 and TRBJ2-7; TRBD2 is a possible D gene (5 bases). CDR1 is SEHNR and CDR2 is FQNEAQ in the germline V gene (reference sequence). CDR3 length: 15 amino acids. Deletions cut 4 bases from V and 3 bases from J, with 16 bases between. The DNA for the CDR3 is TGTGCCAGCAGCTCTGGACTCGCCTCGGTCTACGAGCAGTACTTC. Translated, it gives CASSSGLASVYEQYF.

V is TRBV7-9 and J is TRBJ2-2, with a possible D match to TRBD1 (7 bases). Germline CDR1 reads SEHNR; CDR2 reads FQNEAQ (reference sequence). The CDR3 extends over 15 amino acids. V lost 5 bases and J lost 4, with 14 bases in between. This CDR3 reads CASSQGGLGTGELFF. The DNA of the CDR3 is TGTGCCAGCAGCCAGGGGGGATTGGGCACCGGGGAGCTGTTTTTT.

The chain recombines TRBV2 with TRBJ2-3; TRBD2 matches 9 bases. This CDR3 contains 14 residues. The germline gives CDR1 SNHLY, CDR2 FYNNEI. The V gene end was trimmed by 5 bases and the J gene end by 3 bases; junction bases not matched to a gene: 3. The CDR3 DNA sequence: TGTGCCAGCAGTTATGCGGGAGGGACAGATACGCAGTATTTT. Translating it yields CASSYAGGTDTQYF.

The chain carries TRBV5-1 and TRBJ2-5, with D hard to call. Germline V lookup: CDR1 SGHRS, CDR2 YFSETQ. V lost 2 bases and J 5 bases, leaving 4 bases between the germline ends. This CDR3 has 11 residues. The CDR3 nucleotides read TGCGCCAGCAGCTTCGGGGAGACCCAGTACTTC. This codes for CASSFGETQYF.

The rearrangement links TRBV28 to TRBJ2-1; D unclear. Per the germline V gene, CDR1 is MDHEN and CDR2 is SYDVKM. Trimming left V 2 bases short and J 7 bases short, with 3 bases between. The CDR3 spans 11 residues. In nucleotides, the CDR3 is TGTGCCAGCAGTTTACTTAATGAGCAGTTCTTC. Translation gives CASSLLNEQFF.

This clone turned up a few times. This chain joins TRBV28 and TRBJ2-7, with TRBD1 matching 10 bases. Germline CDR1 is MDHEN and CDR2 is SYDVKM. Trimming removed 7 bases from V and 3 bases from J; junction bases left unmatched: 6. The CDR3 has 14 residues. The CDR3 DNA sequence: TGTGCCAGCACCCCGACAGGGGGCAGCTACGAGCAGTACTTC. Its protein is CASTPTGGSYEQYF. Complete variable domain (other parts from reference TRBV28 and TRBJ2-7): DVKVTQSSRYLVKRTGEKVFLECVQDMDHENMFWYRQDPGLGLRLIYFSYDVKMKEKGDIPEGYSVSREKKERFSLILESASTNQTSMYLCASTPTGGSYEQYFGPGTRLTVT.

This sequence joins TRBV7-2 and TRBJ1-5, with a weak D call TRBD1 (5 bases). The germline gives CDR1 SGHTA, CDR2 FQGNSA. The CDR3 covers 12 residues. V was clipped by 3 bases and J by 8 bases, with 8 bases between them. The CDR3 nucleotides read TGTGCCAGCAGCTTTGACAGCGAGCCCCAGCATTTT. Amino acid sequence: CASSFDSEPQHF. The entire variable domain, with the rest obtained from reference TRBV7-2 and TRBJ1-5, is as follows: GAGVSQSPSNKVTEKGKDVELRCDPISGHTALYWYRQSLGQGLEFLIYFQGNSAPDKSGLPSDRFSAERTGGSVSTLTIQRTQQEDSAVYLCASSFDSEPQHFGDGTRLSIL.

The rearrangement joins TRBV24-1 to TRBJ2-7; the D is unclear. The CDR3 consists of 13 residues. V was shortened by 3 bases and J by 8 bases, with 13 bases between the two germline ends. Per germline, CDR1 KGHDR and CDR2 SFDVKD. The CDR3 bases are TGTGCCACCAGTGATCCTTCGGTACCCCAGCAGTACTTC. This gives the protein CATSDPSVPQQYF.

The chain recombines TRBV2 with TRBJ2-7, with D maybe TRBD2 (6 bases). CDR1 and CDR2 (germline): SNHLY, FYNNEI. Trimming stripped 0 bases from V and 7 bases from J, with 10 bases between. The CDR3 is 13 residues long. The CDR3 here is CASSEAVGGEQYF. The CDR3 coding sequence is TGTGCCAGCAGTGAAGCAGTGGGGGGAGAGCAGTACTTC. Full variable domain (outside the CDR3, taken from reference TRBV2 and TRBJ2-7): EPEVTQTPSHQVTQMGQEVILRCVPISNHLYFYWYRQILGQKVEFLVSFYNNEISEKSEIFDDQFSVERPDGSNFTLKIRSTKLEDSAMYFCASSEAVGGEQYFGPGTRLTVT.

V is TRBV27 and J is TRBJ1-6; D not resolved. V dropped 3 bases and J dropped 10 bases, with 10 bases sitting between them. There are 13 residues in the CDR3. The germline gives CDR1 MNHEY, CDR2 SMNVEV (reference sequence). The CDR3 region is CASSFSEGSPLHF. The CDR3 nucleotides read TGTGCCAGCAGTTTCTCCGAGGGCTCACCCCTCCACTTT.

This clone was seen a handful of times. The same CDR3 arises from other DNA sequences in this sample as well. The CDR3 sequence is CASSLGHSGNTIYF. The DNA for the CDR3 is TGCGCCAGCAGCTTGGGACACTCTGGAAACACCATATATTTT. The chain joins TRBV5-1 to TRBJ1-3; no clear D. The CDR3 covers 14 residues. V gave up 0 bases and J gave up 0 bases, with 4 bases separating them. The V gene's germline CDR1 is SGHRS and CDR2 YFSETQ. Combining the CDR3 with reference TRBV5-1 and TRBJ1-3 gives the whole variable domain KAGVTQTPRYLIKTRGQQVTLSCSPISGHRSVSWYQQTPGQGLQFLFEYFSETQRNKGNFPGRFSGRQFSNSRSEMNVSTLELGDSALYLCASSLGHSGNTIYFGEGSWLTVV.

V usage is TRBV19 and J usage is TRBJ2-7; D is possibly TRBD1 (5 bases). Germline lookup yields CDR1 LNHDA and CDR2 SQIVND (reference sequence). This CDR3 spans 13 amino acids. Trimming removed 3 bases at V and 4 bases at J, with 10 bases between. In nucleotides, the CDR3 is TGTGCCAGTAGTATGGGGCCTGGGTACGAGCAGTACTTC. Its translation: CASSMGPGYEQYF. Filled out from reference TRBV19 and TRBJ2-7, the complete variable domain reads DGGITQSPKYLFRKEGQNVTLSCEQNLNHDAMYWYRQDPGQGLRLIYYSQIVNDFQKGDIAEGYSVSREKKESFPLTVTSAQKNPTAFYLCASSMGPGYEQYFGPGTRLTVT.

The chain is built from TRBV9 and TRBJ1-5; D is unresolved. V shed 0 bases and J shed 7 bases, with 11 bases lying between them. CDR3 length: 14 amino acids. CDR1 and CDR2 from the germline V gene are SGDLS and YYNGEE. The CDR3 is CASSVGGLGQPQHF. The CDR3 DNA reads TGTGCCAGCAGCGTAGGCGGGTTGGGGCAGCCCCAGCATTTT. The complete variable domain, with remaining parts taken from reference TRBV9 and TRBJ1-5, reads DSGVTQTPKHLITATGQRVTLRCSPRSGDLSVYWYQQSLDQGLQFLIQYYNGEERAKGNILERFSAQQFPDLHSELNLSSLELGDSALYFCASSVGGLGQPQHFGDGTRLSIL.

This chain uses TRBV2 with TRBJ1-5; a weak D match, TRBD1 (6 bases). Looked up from germline, CDR1 is SNHLY and CDR2 is FYNNEI. The CDR3 has 14 amino acids. Trimming shortened V by 4 bases and J by 9 bases, and 16 bases separated the two germline ends. The CDR3 DNA reads as TGTGCCAGCAGTGGTGTACAGGGACCTGGGCCCCAGCATTTT. Encoded protein: CASSGVQGPGPQHF. Complete variable domain (other parts from reference TRBV2 and TRBJ1-5): EPEVTQTPSHQVTQMGQEVILRCVPISNHLYFYWYRQILGQKVEFLVSFYNNEISEKSEIFDDQFSVERPDGSNFTLKIRSTKLEDSAMYFCASSGVQGPGPQHFGDGTRLSIL.

The chain is built from TRBV27 and TRBJ1-1, with TRBD1 as a possible D gene (5 bases). Trimming took off 2 bases at V and 5 bases at J, with 12 bases between the two ends. The CDR3 has 14 amino acids. Germline loops: CDR1 MNHEY, CDR2 SMNVEV (reference sequence). The CDR3 sequence is CASSLRRGGTEAFF. As DNA, the CDR3 is TGTGCCAGCAGTTTAAGGCGGGGGGGAACTGAAGCTTTCTTT.

This clone was seen once. This chain joins TRBV19 and TRBJ2-7, with 10 bases identical to TRBD1. J lost 7 bases, V lost 6 bases, and 15 bases had no gene match. The CDR3 sequence is 16 residues long. The germline V gene encodes CDR1 LNHDA and CDR2 SQIVND (reference sequence). The CDR3 DNA is TGTGCCAGTAGCCATTCACAGGGACAGGGGTTTGGTGAGCAGTACTTC. Protein: CASSHSQGQGFGEQYF.

This clone appeared once. V usage is TRBV6-1 and J usage is TRBJ1-1; D is possibly TRBD1 (5 bases). The V and J ends lost 5 bases and 1 base respectively, with 8 bases between them. Germline V gene sequence: CDR1 MNHNS, CDR2 SASEGT. The CDR3 runs 13 residues. The CDR3: CASSSTENTEAFF. In DNA form, the CDR3 reads TGTGCCAGCAGTTCGACAGAGAACACTGAAGCTTTCTTT.

The chain employs TRBV7-9 and TRBJ1-1, with TRBD1 identical over 8 bases. The germline V gene has CDR1 SEHNR and CDR2 FQNEAQ (reference sequence). V lost 5 bases, J lost 1 base, and 3 bases stayed unmatched. The CDR3 length is 14 residues. CDR3 coding DNA: TGTGCCAGCAGCCCGGGACAGGAGAACACTGAAGCTTTCTTT. It codes for CASSPGQENTEAFF.

The CDR3: CASSQVSVSTDTQYF. As DNA, the CDR3 is TGTGCCAGCAGCCAAGTATCGGTCAGCACAGATACGCAGTATTTT. The chain is built from TRBV3-1 (or the pseudogene TRBV3-2) and TRBJ2-3; D ambiguous. From germline, CDR1 is LGHDT and CDR2 YNNKEL (reference sequence). V lost 1 base to trimming and J lost 0 bases, with 8 bases between them. The CDR3 extends over 15 amino acids.

The chain combines TRBV7-9 with TRBJ2-3, with TRBD2 matching over 7 bases. The CDR3 length is 14 residues. With V trimmed by 3 bases and J by 2 bases, 2 bases remained unmatched. In germline, CDR1 is SEHNR, CDR2 FQNEAQ (reference sequence). CDR3 sequence (DNA): TGTGCCAGCAGCTTGGGGGGGTTCACAGATACGCAGTATTTT. It encodes CASSLGGFTDTQYF.

The chain is built from TRBV19 and TRBJ1-1; maybe TRBD1 (5 bases). The length of the CDR3 is 13 residues. Germline CDR1 reads LNHDA; CDR2 reads SQIVND (reference sequence). V dropped 1 base and J dropped 7 bases, with 10 bases sitting between them. The CDR3 coding sequence is TGTGCCAGTAGTATAGGAGGCAGGGTTGAAGCTTTCTTT. Translated: CASSIGGRVEAFF.

The V gene is TRBV25-1, the J gene TRBJ2-2; the D gene is possibly TRBD1 (6 bases). Germline lookup yields CDR1 MGHDK and CDR2 SYGVNS. V was trimmed by 0 bases and J by 1 base, leaving 9 bases between them. The CDR3 is made up of 16 amino acids. CDR3 sequence (DNA): TGTGCCAGCAGTGAATATACAGGGATGAACACCGGGGAGCTGTTTTTT. It codes for CASSEYTGMNTGELFF.

The chain uses TRBV18 and TRBJ2-3; 7 bases are a match to TRBD2. This CDR3 is built from 15 residues. Trimming at V came to 0 bases and at J to 3 bases, leaving 3 bases not matched to a gene. CDR1 and CDR2 from the germline V gene are KGHSH and LQKENI. The CDR3 DNA follows: TGTGCCAGCTCACCACCCGGCGGGAGTACAGATACGCAGTATTTT. Its protein is CASSPPGGSTDTQYF.

This CDR3 is CASSRASGNTGELFF. CDR3 coding DNA: TGTGCCAGCAGCCGGGCTAGCGGGAACACCGGGGAGCTGTTTTTT. This chain uses TRBV7-2 with TRBJ2-2; 7 bases are a match to TRBD2. CDR3 length equals 15 residues. J gave up 1 base and V 5 bases, and 4 bases lay outside the gene matches. Germline V gene lookup returns CDR1 SGHTA and CDR2 FQGNSA.

The chain is built from TRBV6-5 and TRBJ1-3; tentatively, D is TRBD1 (5 bases). The germline CDR1 and CDR2 sequences are MNHEY and SVGAGI. The V end was cut by 6 bases, the J end by 0 bases, with 12 bases between. The length of the CDR3 is 15 residues. CDR3 residues: CASRTDTSSGNTIYF. In nucleotides, the CDR3 is TGTGCCAGCAGGACGGACACATCCTCTGGAAACACCATATATTTT.

The rearrangement uses TRBV19 and TRBJ2-5; tentative D call: TRBD1 (5 bases). V dropped 3 bases and J dropped 4 bases, with 15 bases sitting between them. The germline gives CDR1 LNHDA, CDR2 SQIVND (reference sequence). The CDR3 is made up of 15 amino acids. In DNA, the CDR3 is TGTGCCAGTAGTATGAGCCCAGGGCTGAGAGAGACCCAGTACTTC. It encodes CASSMSPGLRETQYF.

This clone was seen a single time. The V gene is TRBV18, the J gene TRBJ2-2; TRBD2 agrees at 11 bases. The CDR3 is 15 amino acids. V shed 10 bases and J 3 bases; nucleotides not matched to a gene: 7. CDR1 and CDR2 from the germline V gene are KGHSH and LQKENI. The CDR3 bases are TGTGCCATCCCCGCGGGACTAGCGGACACCGGGGAGCTGTTTTTT. Translation gives CAIPAGLADTGELFF.

V is TRBV12-3 or TRBV12-4 and J is TRBJ1-2; TRBD1 might be the D (5 bases). Deletions cut 2 bases from V and 8 bases from J, with 9 bases between. The CDR3 is made up of 12 amino acids. CDR3: CASSLKGSGYTF. The CDR3 nucleotides read TGTGCCAGCAGTTTAAAGGGGTCGGGCTACACCTTC.

About this clone itself: Different DNA sequences within this sample yield the same CDR3. The chain combines TRBV11-2 with TRBJ2-5; maybe TRBD2 (6 bases). V lost 0 bases and J lost 1, with 9 bases in between. Germline assignment: CDR1 SGHAT and CDR2 FQNNGV. The CDR3 length is 15 residues. The CDR3 loop is CASSLDAGPQETQYF. For the CDR3, the DNA is TGTGCCAGCAGCTTAGACGCGGGGCCCCAAGAGACCCAGTACTTC.